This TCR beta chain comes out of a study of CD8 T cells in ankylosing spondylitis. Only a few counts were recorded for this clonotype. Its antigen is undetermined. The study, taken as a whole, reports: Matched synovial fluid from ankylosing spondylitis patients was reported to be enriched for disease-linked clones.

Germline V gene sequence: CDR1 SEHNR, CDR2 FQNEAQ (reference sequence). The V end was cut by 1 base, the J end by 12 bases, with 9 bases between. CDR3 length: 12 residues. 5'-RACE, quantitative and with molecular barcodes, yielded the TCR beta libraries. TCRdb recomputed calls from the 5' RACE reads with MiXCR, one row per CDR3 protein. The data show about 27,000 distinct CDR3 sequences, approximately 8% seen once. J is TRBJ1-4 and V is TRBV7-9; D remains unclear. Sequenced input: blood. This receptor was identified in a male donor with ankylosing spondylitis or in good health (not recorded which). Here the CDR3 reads CASSLGPEELFF. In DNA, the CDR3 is TGTGCCAGCAGCTTAGGACCAGAGGAACTGTTTTTT.